This T cell receptor (beta chain) was observed in a study of cytomegalovirus exposure and HLA in healthy donors. CDR1 is SGHTA, CDR2 FQGNSA, per germline. Trimming pared 0 bases from V and 5 bases from J, leaving 28 bases between. The CDR3 contains 20 residues. Overall study findings and caveats: The study had only CMV serostatus as immune exposure information. In a later analysis, at a false discovery rate of 0.05, under 20,000 TCR beta sequences were associated with HLA alleles. The study recorded around 160 TCR beta chains that were cytomegalovirus-associated.

A remark on this clone: Its cognate antigen is unknown.

It was with 60 Vbeta and 13 Jbeta primers that the PCR ran. Data came from immunoSEQ multiplex PCR; TCRdb stores just in-frame clones and leaves some out. This sample yields 150,000 to 200,000 clones, of which about two thirds are seen a single time; 4.5% belongs to the top ten. Healthy bone marrow donors made up the donors. Sequenced sample: PBMCs. The clonotype was recovered from a woman between 18 and 30 years old in good health and CMV-seropositive. This rearrangement joins TRBV7-2 to TRBJ2-5, with D possibly matching TRBD1 (6 bases). The CDR3 protein is CASSLAFDPHPRTAYETQYF. In DNA form, the CDR3 reads TGTGCCAGCAGCTTAGCTTTTGATCCGCACCCCCGGACAGCTTATGAGACCCAGTACTTC.